The present T cell receptor beta chain was sequenced within a study of tumor and adjacent non-tumor tissue in lung cancer. Study-wide context: The patients, 10 to 11 men and 4 to 6 women, were roughly 31 to 80 with stage I to III disease. Overall study findings and caveats: In normal lung, the top 100 clones were significantly more dominant than in tumor.

TCRbeta libraries were built with three rounds of nested PCR, modified from ARM-PCR. TCRdb processed the multiplex PCR reads anew with MiXCR; each CDR3 protein has one entry. This table has about 67,000 distinct CDR3 sequences, around 80% appearing once. Germline CDR1 reads SGHVS; CDR2 reads FQNEAQ. This CDR3 region has 15 residues. The template was RNA from unsorted bulk tissue. More than 3 cm separated this lung sample from the edge of the tumor. Donors were chemotherapy-naive, newly diagnosed lung cancer surgical patients in China, August–November 2014. Worth noting for this clonotype: Its cognate antigen is unknown. One end of the junction fails to match germline, which may point to a read error.

This chain joins TRBV7-8 and TRBJ1-1, with a weak D call TRBD1 (5 bases). The sequenced material came from distant non-tumor lung tissue. The clonotype comes from a man between 60 and 75 years old with non-small cell lung cancer. Here the CDR3 reads CASSLVEAGGAEALF. DNA for the CDR3: TGTGCCAGCAGCTTAGTCGAGGCGGGCGGGGCTGAAGCTCTCTTT.